A selection of T cell receptor beta chains follows, all from one sample in a study of CD8 T cells in Susac syndrome. TCRdb passed the immunoSEQ multiplex PCR reads through MiXCR, listing each CDR3 protein once. The data show some 190,000 distinct CDR3 sequences, roughly 95% seen once. Specimen: CD4+ T cells from PBMCs. The receptors stem from a human donor in good health. Both conserved end residues are part of each CDR3. The order of the fields is clone size, D gene, J gene, V gene, CDR3 DNA, CDR3 protein. A D gene is named only where the DNA matches it firmly. Not all rows give a size; the values are once, few, many and, for expanded clones, a class.

- | - | TRBJ1-2 | TRBV25-1 | TGTGCCAGCAGTGAATCTGGCGTCCCCAACTATGGCTACACCTTC | CASSESGVPNYGYTF
once | - | TRBJ1-2 | TRBV9 | TGTGCCAGCAGAGGACGCACAGGGAACTATGGCTACACCTTC | CASRGRTGNYGYTF
- | - | TRBJ2-3 | TRBV20-1 | TGCAGTGCTGGACCTCCGGGCGGCGTCTTTGCGAAAGATACGCAGTATTTT | CSAGPPGGVFAKDTQYF
- | - | TRBJ2-6 | TRBV29-1 | TGCAGCGTTGAATTTGGAGACTCTGGGGCCAACGTCCTGACTTTC | CSVEFGDSGANVLTF
- | - | TRBJ2-2 | TRBV29-1 | TGCAGCGTTGGGGTCTACTCGAACACCGGGGAGCTGTTTTTT | CSVGVYSNTGELFF
- | TRBD1 | TRBJ1-2 | TRBV29-1 | TGCAGCGCCACGGACAGGGAGGACTATGGCTACACCTTC | CSATDREDYGYTF
- | - | TRBJ1-2 | TRBV12-3/TRBV12-4 | TGTGCCAGCGGGCCGATGACGCCCTCGGCGTCTGGCTACACCTTC | CASGPMTPSASGYTF
- | - | TRBJ2-5 | TRBV7-6 | TGTGCCAGCAGTTCCCCAAAGGGCCGCGGAGAGACCCAGTACTTC | CASSSPKGRGETQYF
- | - | TRBJ2-1 | TRBV11-2 | TGTGCCAGCAGCCCAACAAGGTTGGATGAGCAGTTCTTC | CASSPTRLDEQFF
- | - | TRBJ1-2 | TRBV6-5 | TGTGCCAGCAGTTCATACGACATGGTCTATGGCTACACCTTC | CASSSYDMVYGYTF
- | TRBD1 | TRBJ2-7 | TRBV10-3 | TGTGCCATCAGTGTATCCCAGGGGGCCCCGGAGCAGCAGTACTTC | CAISVSQGAPEQQYF
- | - | TRBJ2-2 | TRBV9 | TGTGCCAGCAGCGTCGGGGGGCGCGTCACCGGGGAGCTGTTTTTT | CASSVGGRVTGELFF
- | TRBD1 | TRBJ2-7 | TRBV20-1 | TGCAGTGCTCCACAGGGGTTAAGACCCTACGAGCAGTACTTC | CSAPQGLRPYEQYF
- | TRBD2 | TRBJ2-4 | TRBV5-4 | TGTGCCAGCAGCTTGTCAACGGGGGGGCCGAGCAAAAACATTCAGTACTTC | CASSLSTGGPSKNIQYF
once | - | TRBJ2-1 | TRBV29-1 | TGCAGCGTTGGACGAGCGGACAATGAGCAGTTCTTC | CSVGRADNEQFF
- | - | TRBJ2-3 | TRBV28 | TGTGCCAGCAGTCTGACGTCGTCAGATACGCAGTATTTT | CASSLTSSDTQYF
- | - | TRBJ1-2 | TRBV3-1 | TGTGCCAGCAGCCAAGATCAGGGAAAGAGGAATGGCTACACCTTC | CASSQDQGKRNGYTF
- | - | TRBJ1-2 | TRBV28 | TGTGCCAGCAGTTTAGGGGGCCCGGGGGTCTATGGCTACACCTTC | CASSLGGPGVYGYTF
- | - | TRBJ1-3 | TRBV14 | TGTGCCAGCAGCCAATACCCTGGAAACACCATATATTTT | CASSQYPGNTIYF
- | - | TRBJ2-3 | TRBV29-1 | TGCAGCGTTGCTGGGGAAGGCACAGATACGCAGTATTTT | CSVAGEGTDTQYF
- | - | TRBJ1-1 | TRBV6-2/TRBV6-3 | TGTGCCAGCAGTTATGACCCACAGGCCGCTGAAGCTTTCTTT | CASSYDPQAAEAFF
- | - | TRBJ2-5 | TRBV29-1 | TGCAGCGTTGAAGTGGGGTACCAAGAGACCCAGTACTTC | CSVEVGYQETQYF